The 14 T cell receptor beta chains listed next were all sequenced from one sample in a study of OX40 agonist ivuxolimab in advanced cancers. The repertoire was sequenced with immunoSEQ multiplex PCR; TCRdb's copy has only in-frame clones and lacks some. The sample lists roughly 68,000 clones, 70% to 90% seen once, with 4% in the top ten. The specimen comprised CD4+ or CD8+ T cells sorted from blood, sampled in a trial of the OX40 agonist ivuxolimab. The origin of the receptors is an adult with an advanced solid tumor such as melanoma, head and neck, liver or kidney cancer.

The CDR3 loop reads CASRGTGGFNEQFF. In nucleotides, the CDR3 is TGTGCCAGCAGGGGGACAGGGGGCTTCAATGAGCAGTTCTTC. The genes are TRBV27 and TRBJ2-1; the match to TRBD1 covers 12 bases. Germline trimming cut 6 bases from V and 6 bases from J; bases unmatched to any gene: 3. The germline CDR1 and CDR2 sequences are MNHEY and SMNVEV (reference sequence). This CDR3 is built from 14 residues.

V and J are TRBV28 and TRBJ2-7, with D possibly TRBD2 on 6 matching bases. This CDR3 comprises 14 residues. The germline V and J ends were trimmed by 6 bases and 5 bases, with 17 bases remaining between them. CDR1 MDHEN and CDR2 SYDVKM come from the germline V gene. Here the CDR3 reads CASSPLGGVDEQYF. The CDR3 DNA reads as TGTGCCAGCAGCCCCCTCGGGGGAGTGGACGAGCAGTACTTC.

The rearrangement joins TRBV10-3 to TRBJ1-1; 8 bases fit TRBD1. Unmatched junction bases numbered 8, after V lost 5 bases and J lost 3 bases. Germline CDR1 ENHRY, CDR2 SYGVKD. The CDR3 runs 15 residues. CDR3 loop: CAISTGRTGYTEAFF. The CDR3 DNA sequence: TGTGCCATCAGTACGGGAAGGACAGGGTACACTGAAGCTTTCTTT.

This chain uses TRBV5-1 with TRBJ2-2; D remains unclear. The CDR3 is 14 residues long. V lost 0 bases to trimming and J lost 4 bases, with 7 bases between them. Per germline, CDR1 SGHRS and CDR2 YFSETQ. CDR3 loop: CASSLETFTGELFF. The CDR3 DNA reads TGCGCCAGCAGCTTGGAGACTTTCACCGGGGAGCTGTTTTTT.

The V and J genes are TRBV6-6 and TRBJ2-1, with TRBD2 matching over 7 bases. This CDR3 contains 16 residues. The V and J ends lost 4 bases and 2 bases, in that order; junction bases with no gene match: 8. CDR1 is MNHNY and CDR2 is SVGAGI in the germline V gene (reference sequence). As DNA, the CDR3 is TGTGCCAGCAGTTCCCGCGGGGGAATAGCCTACAATGAGCAGTTCTTC. Translating it yields CASSSRGGIAYNEQFF.

The rearrangement links TRBV7-6 to TRBJ1-1; D unresolved. The ends were cut back, 1 base at V and 6 bases at J, with 21 bases in the middle. The CDR3 totals 17 residues. Germline V gene lookup returns CDR1 SGHVS and CDR2 FNYEAQ. In DNA form, the CDR3 reads TGTGCCAGCAGCTTAGAAAGTAGCAGTTCCTATAGCGCTGAAGCTTTCTTT. It codes for CASSLESSSSYSAEAFF. Full variable domain (remainder filled in from reference TRBV7-6 and TRBJ1-1): GAGVSQSPRYKVTKRGQDVALRCDPISGHVSLYWYRQALGQGPEFLTYFNYEAQQDKSGLPNDRFSAERPEGSISTLTIQRTEQRDSAMYRCASSLESSSSYSAEAFFGQGTRLTVV.

This clone was observed once. The V call is TRBV19, the J call TRBJ2-7; 11 bases are shared with TRBD1. Germline assignment: CDR1 LNHDA and CDR2 SQIVND (reference sequence). The CDR3 loop spans 15 amino acids. V lost 1 base to trimming and J lost 2 bases; unmatched junction nucleotides: 1. The CDR3 nucleotides read TGTGCCAGTAGTATAGCGGGACAGGGGGCCTACGAGCAGTACTTC. Translating it yields CASSIAGQGAYEQYF.

The table lists this clone with a count of one. The rearrangement uses TRBV7-9 and TRBJ2-7, with D possibly being TRBD1 or TRBD2 (5 bases each). The CDR3 runs 15 residues. V shed 5 bases and J shed 3 bases, with 17 bases lying between them. From germline, CDR1 is SEHNR and CDR2 FQNEAQ (reference sequence). CDR3 sequence: CASSLPGLESYEQYF. The CDR3 DNA reads as TGTGCCAGCAGCCTTCCGGGGCTAGAGAGCTACGAGCAGTACTTC.

This clone has only one observation. In DNA, the CDR3 is TGTGCCAGCAGCCCGCGGCCGGGACTAGCGGGAGGTTCGCAGTACTTC. Translated, it gives CASSPRPGLAGGSQYF. The rearrangement links TRBV7-6 to TRBJ2-7, with 15 bases lining up with TRBD2. CDR1 SGHVS and CDR2 FNYEAQ come from the germline V gene. With V trimmed by 5 bases and J by 9 bases, 11 bases remained unmatched. The CDR3 is 16 residues long. Using reference TRBV7-6 and TRBJ2-7 for the parts outside the CDR3, the full variable domain is GAGVSQSPRYKVTKRGQDVALRCDPISGHVSLYWYRQALGQGPEFLTYFNYEAQQDKSGLPNDRFSAERPEGSISTLTIQRTEQRDSAMYRCASSPRPGLAGGSQYFGPGTRLTVT.

This clone was counted a single time. The rearrangement uses TRBV7-6 and TRBJ2-5; D is undetermined. This CDR3 contains 13 residues. The germline V and J ends were trimmed by 0 bases and 2 bases, with 4 bases remaining between them. CDR1 is SGHVS and CDR2 is FNYEAQ in the germline V gene. CDR3 loop: CASSLAQQETQYF. For the CDR3, the DNA is TGTGCCAGCAGCTTAGCACAGCAAGAGACCCAGTACTTC.

The chain links TRBV23-1 to TRBJ2-2; 8 nucleotides line up with TRBD1. TRBV23-1 is annotated as an ORF whose role is uncertain. The CDR3 length is 17 residues. V lost 0 bases to trimming and J lost 5 bases; unmatched junction nucleotides: 8. The CDR3 DNA reads as TGCGCCAGCAGTCAATCCGGGTGGACAGGGCGGACCGGGGAGCTGTTTTTT. It translates to CASSQSGWTGRTGELFF.

The chain carries TRBV2 and TRBJ1-4; D gene ambiguous. Germline CDR1 reads SNHLY; CDR2 reads FYNNEI. Trimming took off 8 bases at V and 3 bases at J, with 13 bases between the two ends. The CDR3 has 14 residues. The CDR3 bases are TGTGCCAGCTCCTGGCAGACATCTAATGAAAAACTGTTTTTT. This translates into CASSWQTSNEKLFF.

V gene TRBV7-3 combines with J gene TRBJ2-5; D is unclear. There are 14 residues in the CDR3. With 2 bases removed from V and 0 bases from J, the gap between germline ends came to 7 bases. The germline gives CDR1 SGHTA, CDR2 FQGTGA. The CDR3 sequence is CASSLQGNQETQYF. The CDR3, as DNA: TGTGCCAGCAGCTTACAAGGCAACCAAGAGACCCAGTACTTC. Using reference TRBV7-3 and TRBJ2-5 for the parts outside the CDR3, the full variable domain is GAGVSQTPSNKVTEKGKYVELRCDPISGHTALYWYRQSLGQGPEFLIYFQGTGAADDSGLPNDRFFAVRPEGSVSTLKIQRTERGDSAVYLCASSLQGNQETQYFGPGTRLLVL.

The rearrangement links TRBV10-3 to TRBJ1-1, with D maybe TRBD1 (5 bases). V lost 7 bases to trimming and J lost 1 base, with 16 bases between them. The length of the CDR3 is 15 residues. In germline, CDR1 is ENHRY, CDR2 SYGVKD. The CDR3 loop is CAINRRVNGNTEAFF. The CDR3 DNA is TGTGCCATCAACCGCAGGGTGAATGGGAACACTGAAGCTTTCTTT.